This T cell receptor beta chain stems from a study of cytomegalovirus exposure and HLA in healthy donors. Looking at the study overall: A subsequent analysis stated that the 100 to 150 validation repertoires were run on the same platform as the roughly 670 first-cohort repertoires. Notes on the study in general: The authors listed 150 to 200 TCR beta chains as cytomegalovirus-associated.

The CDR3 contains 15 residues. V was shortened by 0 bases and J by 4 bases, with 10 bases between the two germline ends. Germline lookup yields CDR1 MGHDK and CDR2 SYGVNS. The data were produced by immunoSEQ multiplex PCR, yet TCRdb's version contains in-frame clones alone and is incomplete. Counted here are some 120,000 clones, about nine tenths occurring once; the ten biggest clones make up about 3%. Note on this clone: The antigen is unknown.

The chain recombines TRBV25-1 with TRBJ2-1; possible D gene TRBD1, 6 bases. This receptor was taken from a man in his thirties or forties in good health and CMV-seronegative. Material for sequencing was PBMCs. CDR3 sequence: CASSEYRGAYNEQFF. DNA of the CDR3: TGTGCCAGCAGTGAATACAGGGGCGCGTACAATGAGCAGTTCTTC. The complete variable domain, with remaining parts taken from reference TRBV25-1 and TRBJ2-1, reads EADIYQTPRYLVIGTGKKITLECSQTMGHDKMYWYQQDPGMELHLIHYSYGVNSTEKGDLSSESTVSRIRTEHFPLTLESARPSHTSQYLCASSEYRGAYNEQFFGPGTRLTVL.